This passage covers 20 T cell receptor beta chains from one sample sequenced in a study of T-cell memory formation after mild COVID-19. In TCRdb, the 5' RACE reads were re-called with MiXCR into one record per CDR3 protein. The sample gives roughly 310,000 distinct CDR3 sequences, around a sixth of which show up once; 22% is in the top ten. Sequenced: PBMCs or a T cell subset sorted from them (not recorded which). Source of these receptors: a man aged 18 to 29 who had mild COVID-19 (a few samples of this study predate the infection). Cell type and time point are not known.

This clonotype has just a few counts. This sequence joins TRBV2 and TRBJ1-1, with TRBD1 matching over 8 bases. The V and J ends lost 6 bases and 2 bases, in that order; junction bases with no gene match: 5. Per the germline V gene, CDR1 is SNHLY and CDR2 is FYNNEI. The CDR3 is 14 amino acids. The CDR3 here is CASRGQVINTEAFF. The CDR3 DNA sequence: TGTGCCAGCAGGGGACAGGTAATAAACACTGAAGCTTTCTTT.

This clonotype turned up a few times. This rearrangement joins TRBV6-1 to TRBJ2-7; perhaps D is TRBD1 or TRBD2 (6 bases each). The V gene lost 4 bases and the J gene lost 7 bases, with 23 bases spanning the gap. In germline, CDR1 is MNHNS, CDR2 SASEGT. CDR3 length: 16 residues. The CDR3 here is CASSALGGRPRGEQYF. The CDR3 DNA reads as TGTGCCAGCAGTGCCCTGGGGGGCAGACCACGGGGGGAGCAGTACTTC.

This clonotype occurred many times. The genes are TRBV4-3 and TRBJ2-2, with D possibly being TRBD2 (5 bases). Trimming pared 1 base from V and 9 bases from J, leaving 18 bases between. This CDR3 is built from 16 residues. The germline V gene has CDR1 LGHNA and CDR2 YSLEER. CDR3 nucleotide sequence: TGCGCCAGCAGCCAAGTTGGGCGGGCCAAGGGCCGGGAGCTGTTTTTT. It yields the protein CASSQVGRAKGRELFF.

This clonotype has a handful of counts. The chain uses TRBV3-1 and TRBJ2-3, with D possibly TRBD2 on 6 matching bases. Trimming shortened V by 2 bases and J by 0 bases, and 12 bases separated the two germline ends. CDR1 is LGHDT, CDR2 YNNKEL, per germline (reference sequence). This CDR3 comprises 16 residues. The CDR3 bases are TGTGCCAGCAGCCAAAATGCGGGGACTAGCACAGATACGCAGTATTTT. Its translation is CASSQNAGTSTDTQYF.

This rearrangement joins TRBV6-2 or TRBV6-3 to TRBJ2-3; TRBD1 might be the D (7 bases). The V end lost 5 bases, the J end lost 2 bases, and 14 bases lay between the germline ends. This CDR3 region has 15 residues. Germline-derived CDR1 and CDR2 are MNHEY and SVGEGT. CDR3 sequence: CASSGRGQPTDTQYF. CDR3 nucleotide sequence: TGTGCCAGCAGTGGGCGGGGACAGCCCACAGATACGCAGTATTTT.

The chain employs TRBV5-1 and TRBJ2-5, with D unclear. The CDR3 is 16 residues long. Trimming shortened V by 0 bases and J by 0 bases, and 12 bases separated the two germline ends. Germline CDR1 SGHRS, CDR2 YFSETQ. CDR3 sequence (DNA): TGCGCCAGCAGCTTGGGGTCGAACGGAAACCAAGAGACCCAGTACTTC. Translating it yields CASSLGSNGNQETQYF.

This clonotype appeared a few times. The V call is TRBV3-1, the J call TRBJ1-4; possibly TRBD1 for D (6 bases). The CDR3 length is 15 residues. Trimming removed 6 bases from V and 4 bases from J, with 15 bases in between. Germline V CDR1 and CDR2: LGHDT, YNNKEL (reference sequence). CDR3 in DNA: TGTGCCAGCAGTCCCTCCGACAGGCTTAATGAAAAACTGTTTTTT. Translated, it gives CASSPSDRLNEKLFF.

This clonotype was picked up a small number of times. The V call is TRBV5-4, the J call TRBJ2-7; D not resolved. The CDR3 extends over 13 amino acids. The V gene's germline CDR1 is SGHNT and CDR2 YYREEE (reference sequence). Trimming cost V 6 bases and J 5 bases, with 15 bases left between them. CDR3 amino acids: CASNSFGRHEQYF. The CDR3 DNA reads as TGTGCCAGCAACTCCTTTGGGCGCCACGAGCAGTACTTC.

V gene TRBV7-9 combines with J gene TRBJ2-1; D not certain. The germline CDR1 and CDR2 sequences are SEHNR and FQNEAQ (reference sequence). V lost 5 bases to trimming and J lost 5 bases, with 7 bases between them. This CDR3 has 12 amino acids. The DNA of the CDR3 is TGTGCCAGCAGCCCCCTAAACAATGAGCAGTTCTTC. The encoded protein is CASSPLNNEQFF.

V gene TRBV5-1 combines with J gene TRBJ2-3, with unresolved D. V lost 0 bases and J lost 1, with 12 bases in between. Germline V lookup: CDR1 SGHRS, CDR2 YFSETQ. This CDR3 region has 16 residues. In DNA form, the CDR3 reads TGCGCCAGCAGCTTGGGGTCGTTCGGAGGCACAGATACGCAGTATTTT. It yields the protein CASSLGSFGGTDTQYF. Using reference TRBV5-1 and TRBJ2-3 for the parts outside the CDR3, the full variable domain is KAGVTQTPRYLIKTRGQQVTLSCSPISGHRSVSWYQQTPGQGLQFLFEYFSETQRNKGNFPGRFSGRQFSNSRSEMNVSTLELGDSALYLCASSLGSFGGTDTQYFGPGTRLTVL.

The chain couples TRBV20-1 to TRBJ2-3; 11 bases are a match to TRBD2. The CDR3 sequence is 15 residues long. V gave up 6 bases and J gave up 5 bases; unmatched junction bases: 10. Germline V gene lookup returns CDR1 DFQATT and CDR2 SNEGSKA (reference sequence). Written as DNA, the CDR3 is TGCAGTGCCCCTCGGATAGCGGGGGGGCAAGATACGCAGTATTTT. Translation: CSAPRIAGGQDTQYF.

The chain is built from TRBV20-1 and TRBJ2-7; D is possibly TRBD1 or TRBD2 (5 bases each). In germline, CDR1 is DFQATT, CDR2 SNEGSKA (reference sequence). This CDR3 comprises 15 residues. Trimming took off 0 bases at V and 7 bases at J, with 19 bases between the two ends. The CDR3 reads CSARDGAGPSGEQYF. CDR3 nucleotides: TGCAGTGCTAGAGATGGGGCCGGACCCTCGGGGGAGCAGTACTTC.

The sample holds a few counts of this clonotype. CDR3 DNA sequence: TGTGCCAGCAGTTATTCGAGTGGGGGGCGATCCCCATACGAGCAGTACTTC. It specifies CASSYSSGGRSPYEQYF. This chain connects TRBV6-5 to TRBJ2-7; the D gene could be TRBD1 or TRBD2 (6 bases each). This CDR3 is 17 amino acids long. V gave up 3 bases and J gave up 4 bases, with 22 bases separating them. Germline loops: CDR1 MNHEY, CDR2 SVGAGI.

The rearrangement links TRBV5-1 to TRBJ2-3, with TRBD2 matching over 8 bases. There are 15 residues in the CDR3. Germline V lookup: CDR1 SGHRS, CDR2 YFSETQ. V dropped 3 bases and J dropped 0; count of bases not matched to a gene: 3. The CDR3 DNA reads TGCGCCAGCAGCTCAGTAGCGGGGAGCACAGATACGCAGTATTTT. Protein sequence: CASSSVAGSTDTQYF.

The V and J genes are TRBV4-3 and TRBJ2-7; the D gene is possibly TRBD2 (5 bases). CDR3 size: 17 residues. Germline CDR1 reads LGHNA; CDR2 reads YSLEER. The V end was cut by 0 bases, the J end by 2 bases, with 17 bases between. CDR3 nucleotides: TGCGCCAGCAGCCAAGATTTGAATCGAGACTACGCCTACGAGCAGTACTTC. Encoded protein: CASSQDLNRDYAYEQYF.

This clonotype was seen a handful of times. A junction end diverges from the germline sequence, so it may reflect a read error. V and J are TRBV11-2 and TRBJ2-1; 11 nucleotides match TRBD2. Germline V gives CDR1 SGHAT, CDR2 FQNNGV. The CDR3 loop spans 12 amino acids. CDR3 in amino acids: CASSSTGTSGAF. The CDR3 DNA is TGTGCCAGCAGCTCGACCGGGACTAGCGGTGCCTTC.

This clonotype was recorded once. The V and J genes are TRBV4-1 and TRBJ1-1, with D perhaps TRBD1 (6 bases). V was clipped by 4 bases and J by 4 bases, with 16 bases between them. CDR3 length: 15 amino acids. From germline, CDR1 is MGHRA and CDR2 YSYEKL. The CDR3 sequence is CASSPGHSWGTEAFF. CDR3 coding DNA: TGCGCCAGCAGCCCGGGACACTCCTGGGGCACTGAAGCTTTCTTT.

The V gene is TRBV6-6, the J gene TRBJ1-2; D call uncertain. CDR3 size: 9 residues. V was clipped by 11 bases and J by 8 bases, with 9 bases between them. Germline V gene sequence: CDR1 MNHNY, CDR2 SVGAGI (reference sequence). Here the CDR3 DNA reads TGTGCCGCCGGCGGGGGCTACACCTTC. Translation gives CAAGGGYTF.

The chain carries TRBV12-3 or TRBV12-4 and TRBJ1-4; D gene uncertain. The CDR3 runs 14 residues. Trimming took off 3 bases at V and 3 bases at J, with 8 bases between the two ends. CDR3 residues: CASSFQAANEKLFF. The DNA of the CDR3 is TGTGCCAGCAGTTTTCAGGCAGCTAATGAAAAACTGTTTTTT.

The chain carries TRBV6-2 or TRBV6-3 and TRBJ2-5; 9 positions match TRBD2. The CDR3 covers 14 residues. From germline, CDR1 is MNHEY and CDR2 SVGEGT. V dropped 4 bases and J dropped 5; count of bases not matched to a gene: 5. This CDR3 is CASSSSGGIETQYF. CDR3 nucleotide sequence: TGTGCCAGCAGTTCGAGCGGGGGGATTGAGACCCAGTACTTC.